Below, 28 T cell receptor beta chains from the same sample are listed, as sequenced in a study of shared clonotypes between healthy human individuals. The method was immunoSEQ multiplex PCR; TCRdb's version includes in-frame clones alone and lacks a portion of them. The top ten clones hold under 30% of a sample with about 820,000 clones, 92% of them seen once. The naive CD8 population came from CD45RO-negative cells selected for CCR7, without terminally differentiated effector memory CD45RA+ cells. The sequenced sample was naive CD8+ T cells sorted from blood. Receptors originate from a man younger than 40 in good health.

The chain has TRBV19 and TRBJ2-3; TRBD2 agrees at 8 bases. This CDR3 comprises 16 residues. The V and J ends lost 3 bases and 3 bases, in that order; junction bases with no gene match: 8. CDR1 is LNHDA, CDR2 SQIVND, per germline (reference sequence). CDR3 residues: CASSITGLAETDTQYF. Written as DNA, the CDR3 is TGTGCCAGTAGTATCACCGGACTAGCTGAAACAGATACGCAGTATTTT.

This chain links TRBV4-1 with TRBJ1-2; 7 bases line up with TRBD1. The CDR3 extends over 16 amino acids. Germline CDR1 and CDR2: MGHRA and YSYEKL. J was trimmed by 1 base and V by 0 bases; bases with no gene match: 5. CDR3 amino acids: CASSQETGAFNYGYTF. CDR3 nucleotide sequence: TGCGCCAGCAGCCAAGAAACAGGGGCTTTTAACTATGGCTACACCTTC.

The gene calls are TRBV4-1 and TRBJ1-3; D gene uncertain. Trimming removed 1 base from V and 3 bases from J, with 7 bases in between. Germline-derived CDR1 and CDR2 are MGHRA and YSYEKL. The CDR3 runs to 14 residues. CDR3 sequence (DNA): TGCGCCAGCAGCCAAGTCGTAGTTGGAAACACCATATATTTT. This gives the protein CASSQVVVGNTIYF.

The rearrangement links TRBV9 to TRBJ2-1; TRBD2 aligns across 9 bases. The CDR3 covers 15 residues. J gave up 5 bases and V 0 bases, and 3 bases lay outside the gene matches. Per germline, CDR1 SGDLS and CDR2 YYNGEE. CDR3 residues: CASSVGLAENNEQFF. The CDR3 DNA sequence: TGTGCCAGCAGCGTAGGACTAGCGGAAAACAATGAGCAGTTCTTC.

The V call is TRBV4-1, the J call TRBJ1-3; D unresolved. Trimming stripped 6 bases from V and 0 bases from J, with 12 bases between. Per the germline V gene, CDR1 is MGHRA and CDR2 is YSYEKL. CDR3 length: 15 amino acids. This chain's CDR3 is CASREAPSSGNTIYF. The CDR3 DNA is TGCGCCAGCAGAGAGGCCCCGAGCTCTGGAAACACCATATATTTT.

The CDR3 coding sequence is TGTGCCAGCAGCTTAGGGCGGGACAGAGATCAGCCCCAGCATTTT. Its translation is CASSLGRDRDQPQHF. This chain connects TRBV7-9 to TRBJ1-5, with 7 bases matching TRBD1. The V gene's germline CDR1 is SEHNR and CDR2 FQNEAQ (reference sequence). The CDR3 loop spans 15 amino acids. The V gene end was trimmed by 1 base and the J gene end by 5 bases; junction bases not matched to a gene: 5.

CDR3 coding DNA: TGCAGCGAACTGAGGGTGACTGAAGCTTTCTTT. It encodes CSELRVTEAFF. The chain couples TRBV29-1 to TRBJ1-1; D unclear. The V gene lost 7 bases and the J gene lost 5 bases, with 11 bases spanning the gap. Germline assignment: CDR1 SQVTM and CDR2 ANQGSEA. The CDR3 runs to 11 residues.

This chain uses TRBV5-1 with TRBJ2-1; perhaps TRBD2 as D (7 bases). Trimming shortened V by 3 bases and J by 8 bases, and 21 bases separated the two germline ends. Germline V gene lookup returns CDR1 SGHRS and CDR2 YFSETQ. The CDR3 length is 16 residues. This CDR3 reads CASSSASGGPGDEQFF. For the CDR3, the DNA is TGCGCCAGCAGCTCCGCCTCGGGGGGCCCCGGGGATGAGCAGTTCTTC.

The rearrangement links TRBV4-1 to TRBJ2-7, with D perhaps matching TRBD1 (6 bases). Germline CDR1 MGHRA, CDR2 YSYEKL. This CDR3 has 17 residues. Trimming cost V 2 bases and J 4 bases, with 21 bases left between them. Here the CDR3 reads CASSQTMDSRWEYEQYF. CDR3 coding DNA: TGCGCCAGCAGCCAAACAATGGACAGTCGATGGGAGTACGAGCAGTACTTC.

This clone appeared once. V gene TRBV1 combines with J gene TRBJ2-7; the listed D gene, TRBD2, was not tested against the DNA. TRBV1 is assigned pseudogene status. CDR3 length: 13 amino acids. CDR3 amino acids: CTSVREAAHEQYF. CDR3 nucleotide sequence: TGCACCAGCGTTCGCGAAGCGGCCCACGAGCAGTACTTC.

This clone was seen once. The CDR3 loop is CATSRDPTDTQYF. As DNA, the CDR3 is TGTGCCACCAGCAGAGATCCAACAGATACGCAGTATTTT. The genes are TRBV15 and TRBJ2-3; D not resolved. Germline lookup yields CDR1 LNHNV and CDR2 YYDKDF (reference sequence). Trimming cost V 0 bases and J 3 bases, with 4 bases left between them. This CDR3 comprises 13 residues.

The rearrangement uses TRBV28 and TRBJ2-7; no clear D. There are 12 residues in the CDR3. Per the germline V gene, CDR1 is MDHEN and CDR2 is SYDVKM. V was clipped by 5 bases and J by 1 base, with 6 bases between them. This CDR3 is CASSKQSYEQYF. CDR3 coding DNA: TGTGCCAGCAGTAAACAGTCCTACGAGCAGTACTTC.

The genes are TRBV7-9 and TRBJ2-7; 7 nucleotides line up with TRBD1. V lost 1 base, J lost 3 bases, and 3 bases stayed unmatched. Germline CDR1 and CDR2: SEHNR and FQNEAQ (reference sequence). The CDR3 spans 14 residues. This CDR3 reads CASSLVQGSYEQYF. In nucleotides, the CDR3 is TGTGCCAGCAGCTTAGTACAGGGGAGCTACGAGCAGTACTTC.

In regard to this clone: Other DNA sequences in this specimen translate into the identical CDR3. V gene TRBV5-6 combines with J gene TRBJ2-7; 9 bases are a match to TRBD1. This CDR3 has 14 amino acids. J lost 2 bases, V lost 4 bases, and 4 bases had no gene match. CDR1 is SGHDT, CDR2 YYEEEE, per germline. The CDR3 loop is CASSPGQGPYEQYF. CDR3 nucleotides: TGTGCCAGCAGCCCGGGACAGGGCCCCTACGAGCAGTACTTC.

V usage is TRBV7-8 and J usage is TRBJ2-7; no reliable D call. Germline values: CDR1 SGHVS, CDR2 FQNEAQ. V gave up 3 bases and J gave up 1 base, with 7 bases separating them. The CDR3 extends over 13 amino acids. CDR3 coding DNA: TGTGCCAGCAGCTTCCCCCCATCCTACGAGCAGTACTTC. Translated: CASSFPPSYEQYF.

This chain connects TRBV5-5 to TRBJ1-2; 9 bases are shared with TRBD1. The CDR3 consists of 14 residues. Germline V gene sequence: CDR1 SGHKS, CDR2 YYEKEE (reference sequence). Trimming cost V 4 bases and J 8 bases; bases outside gene matches: 9. The CDR3 protein is CASSRFRTGDGYTF. The CDR3 nucleotides read TGTGCCAGCAGCCGGTTCCGGACAGGGGACGGCTACACCTTC.

DNA of the CDR3: TGTGCCAGCAGCCAAGAAAGGGAAGAGTACGAGCAGTACTTC. Protein product: CASSQEREEYEQYF. The chain employs TRBV14 and TRBJ2-7; D unresolved. V dropped 0 bases and J dropped 4 bases, with 10 bases sitting between them. This CDR3 is built from 14 residues. CDR1 is SGHDN, CDR2 FVKESK, per germline. Filled out from reference TRBV14 and TRBJ2-7, the complete variable domain reads EAGVTQFPSHSVIEKGQTVTLRCDPISGHDNLYWYRRVMGKEIKFLLHFVKESKQDESGMPNNRFLAERTGGTYSTLKVQPAELEDSGVYFCASSQEREEYEQYFGPGTRLTVT.

V gene TRBV27 combines with J gene TRBJ1-1; D unresolved. CDR3 size: 14 residues. V was clipped by 5 bases and J by 1 base, with 11 bases between them. CDR1 is MNHEY, CDR2 SMNVEV, per germline (reference sequence). CDR3 DNA sequence: TGTGCCAGCAGTCTAATGGGCGGGAACACTGAAGCTTTCTTT. Protein: CASSLMGGNTEAFF.

The chain employs TRBV11-3 and TRBJ2-1; 15 nucleotides line up with TRBD2. The CDR3 is 17 residues long. Germline CDR1 SGHNT, CDR2 YENEEA. Germline trimming cut 2 bases from V and 8 bases from J; bases unmatched to any gene: 7. The CDR3 protein is CASSLRLGLAGGDEQFF. The CDR3 DNA reads as TGTGCCAGCAGCTTAAGACTTGGACTAGCGGGAGGGGATGAGCAGTTCTTC.

Note on this clone: Other DNA sequences in this sample translate to the same CDR3. The chain recombines TRBV7-2 with TRBJ2-1, with TRBD2 as a possible D gene (5 bases). V was shortened by 1 base and J by 0 bases, with 10 bases between the two germline ends. The germline V gene encodes CDR1 SGHTA and CDR2 FQGNSA. This CDR3 is 16 amino acids long. The CDR3 sequence: CASSLVPGSSYNEQFF. In nucleotides, the CDR3 is TGTGCCAGCAGCTTAGTTCCTGGGAGCTCCTACAATGAGCAGTTCTTC.

The chain employs TRBV6-5 and TRBJ2-3; D gene uncertain. Germline lookup yields CDR1 MNHEY and CDR2 SVGAGI. The CDR3 totals 14 residues. V shed 1 base and J shed 2 bases, with 7 bases lying between them. The CDR3 region is CASSYLGITDTQYF. The DNA for the CDR3 is TGTGCCAGCAGTTACTTGGGGATCACAGATACGCAGTATTTT.

With respect to this clone: The sample holds other DNA sequences that translate to the same CDR3. The chain employs TRBV14 and TRBJ2-1; D call uncertain. Germline assignment: CDR1 SGHDN and CDR2 FVKESK. The CDR3 sequence is 15 residues long. Trimming shortened V by 0 bases and J by 0 bases, and 6 bases separated the two germline ends. CDR3 sequence: CASSQDSSSYNEQFF. For the CDR3, the DNA is TGTGCCAGCAGCCAAGACTCGAGCTCCTACAATGAGCAGTTCTTC.

The chain employs TRBV29-1 and TRBJ2-5, with 8 bases identical to TRBD1. The CDR3 length is 15 residues. J gave up 5 bases and V 8 bases, and 16 bases lay outside the gene matches. Looked up from germline, CDR1 is SQVTM and CDR2 is ANQGSEA. The chain's CDR3 is CSMRTGRDVWETQYF. CDR3 sequence (DNA): TGCAGCATGAGGACAGGGCGGGATGTATGGGAGACCCAGTACTTC.

The chain joins TRBV28 to TRBJ1-5; TRBD1 matches 7 bases. This CDR3 region has 15 residues. Per germline, CDR1 MDHEN and CDR2 SYDVKM. With 6 bases clipped from V and 5 bases from J, the junction kept 10 bases outside the gene matches. The CDR3 loop is CASRKDRDLDQPQHF. CDR3 bases: TGTGCCAGCAGAAAAGACAGGGATTTGGATCAGCCCCAGCATTTT.

This clone has just one count. V usage is TRBV27 and J usage is TRBJ2-7; 8 bases agree with TRBD2. After removal of 6 bases from V and 3 bases from J, the junction contained 4 bases not matched to a gene. Germline V gives CDR1 MNHEY, CDR2 SMNVEV (reference sequence). The CDR3 totals 13 residues. The CDR3 protein is CASRLAGRYEQYF. As DNA, the CDR3 is TGTGCCAGCAGGCTAGCGGGCCGCTACGAGCAGTACTTC.

The J gene is TRBJ2-3, the V gene TRBV7-9, with 7 bases identical to TRBD2. Germline CDR1 and CDR2: SEHNR and FQNEAQ (reference sequence). V lost 4 bases and J lost 0; bases outside the gene matches: 10. The length of the CDR3 is 17 residues. The CDR3 nucleotides are TGTGCCAGCAGCTCCACTAGCGCCCTGGGGAGCACAGATACGCAGTATTTT. Amino acids: CASSSTSALGSTDTQYF. The whole variable domain, filled in from reference TRBV7-9 and TRBJ2-3, reads DTGVSQNPRHKITKRGQNVTFRCDPISEHNRLYWYRQTLGQGPEFLTYFQNEAQLEKSRLLSDRFSAERPKGSFSTLEIQRTEQGDSAMYLCASSSTSALGSTDTQYFGPGTRLTVL.

V is TRBV29-1 and J is TRBJ2-1, with D possibly being TRBD1 or TRBD2 (5 bases each). Germline V gene lookup returns CDR1 SQVTM and CDR2 ANQGSEA. The CDR3 spans 17 residues. V gave up 0 bases and J gave up 1 base, with 16 bases separating them. The CDR3 DNA is TGCAGCGTTGAAGACAAAGGGGACGGTCTATCCTACAATGAGCAGTTCTTC. As protein: CSVEDKGDGLSYNEQFF.

The gene calls are TRBV7-9 and TRBJ2-1; 8 bases are shared with TRBD2. The CDR3 is 16 residues long. V trimming: 5 bases; J trimming: 9 bases; junction bases outside the gene matches: 15. Germline V gives CDR1 SEHNR, CDR2 FQNEAQ (reference sequence). The DNA for the CDR3 is TGTGCCAGCAGCATCGGAGCGGGAGCGGCCAGCGGTGAGCAGTTCTTC. This sequence encodes CASSIGAGAASGEQFF. The variable domain in full, completed from reference TRBV7-9 and TRBJ2-1, reads DTGVSQNPRHKITKRGQNVTFRCDPISEHNRLYWYRQTLGQGPEFLTYFQNEAQLEKSRLLSDRFSAERPKGSFSTLEIQRTEQGDSAMYLCASSIGAGAASGEQFFGPGTRLTVL.